This T cell receptor (beta chain) was recovered during a study of cytomegalovirus exposure and HLA in healthy donors. In the PCR, 60 Vbeta and 13 Jbeta primers were used. The data were produced by immunoSEQ multiplex PCR, yet TCRdb's version contains in-frame clones alone and is incomplete. The table records 130,000 or so clones, around 84% of them present only once. This clonotype originated in a young woman in good health and CMV-seropositive. Sequenced input: PBMCs.

The CDR3 spells CASSLGSGTTNEQFF. CDR3 coding DNA: TGCGCCAGCAGCTTGGGCTCCGGGACTACAAATGAGCAGTTCTTC. The chain has TRBV5-1 and TRBJ2-1, with 7 bases lining up with TRBD2. The trim removed 0 bases at V and 7 bases at J, leaving 7 bases unmatched. Germline lookup yields CDR1 SGHRS and CDR2 YFSETQ. The CDR3 length is 15 residues.